The 10 T cell receptor beta chains reported below all come from one sample, sequenced in a study of vaccination and CD4 T cells after COVID-19. Sequenced with the Oncomine TCR Beta short-read assay was DNA taken from cultured CD4+ T cells. TCRdb independently ran MiXCR on the PCR reads; one entry per CDR3 protein. The data contain roughly 13,000 distinct CDR3 sequences, under 50% of them singletons. For these TCRs, the target antigens are not known. Sample treatment: roughly 11-day PBMC culture with coronavirus spike peptide pools or control peptides (ViraFEST assay). This sample comprised CD4+ T cells from blood, cultured in vitro, obtained before SARS-CoV-2 vaccination. The receptors originated from a human donor who had recovered from COVID-19.

This chain links TRBV6-1 with TRBJ2-4; 7 bases are shared with TRBD1. The CDR3 has 16 residues. Germline-derived CDR1 and CDR2 are MNHNS and SASEGT. After removal of 6 bases from V and 0 bases from J, the junction contained 8 bases not matched to a gene. The CDR3: CASSKQGSGAKNIQYF. As DNA, the CDR3 is TGTGCCAGCAGCAAACAGGGGAGTGGAGCCAAAAACATTCAGTACTTC.

V gene TRBV6-1 combines with J gene TRBJ1-1, with 8 nucleotides matching TRBD1. Germline V gene sequence: CDR1 MNHNS, CDR2 SASEGT. The CDR3 is made up of 15 amino acids. V dropped 6 bases and J dropped 1; count of bases not matched to a gene: 7. Here the CDR3 DNA reads TGTGCCAGCAGGACTAGGACAGGGCAGAACACTGAAGCTTTCTTT. Translating it yields CASRTRTGQNTEAFF.

The chain couples TRBV5-1 to TRBJ1-6, with 8 positions matching TRBD1. The trim removed 3 bases at V and 5 bases at J, leaving 13 bases unmatched. The germline V gene has CDR1 SGHRS and CDR2 YFSETQ. The CDR3 spans 18 residues. The CDR3 here is CASSYTIRGRVNNSPLHF. CDR3 DNA: TGCGCCAGCAGCTATACTATCAGGGGGCGCGTGAATAATTCACCCCTCCACTTT.

Only a few counts were recorded for this clonotype. The chain combines TRBV7-2 with TRBJ2-2, with TRBD1 identical over 7 bases. The CDR3 has 13 amino acids. The germline CDR1 and CDR2 sequences are SGHTA and FQGNSA. Trimming took 8 bases from V and 4 from J; bases not matched to a gene: 4. The CDR3 region is CASGRDSTGELFF. In nucleotides, the CDR3 is TGTGCCAGCGGCCGGGACAGCACCGGGGAGCTGTTTTTT.

CDR3 in amino acids: CASSPPPRSGANVLTF. In nucleotides, the CDR3 is TGTGCCAGCAGCCCCCCTCCCCGCTCTGGGGCCAACGTCCTGACTTTC. The V call is TRBV7-8, the J call TRBJ2-6; no reliable D call. V was trimmed by 5 bases and J by 0 bases, leaving 11 bases between them. This CDR3 comprises 16 residues. Germline V gives CDR1 SGHVS, CDR2 FQNEAQ. The full variable domain, rest sourced from reference TRBV7-8 and TRBJ2-6, is GAGVSQSPRYKVAKRGQDVALRCDPISGHVSLFWYQQALGQGPEFLTYFQNEAQLDKSGLPSDRFFAERPEGSVSTLKIQRTQQEDSAVYLCASSPPPRSGANVLTFGAGSRLTVL.

The V and J genes are TRBV2 and TRBJ1-6; D is unresolved. There are 14 residues in the CDR3. In germline, CDR1 is SNHLY, CDR2 FYNNEI. V lost 3 bases and J 5 bases, leaving 8 bases between the germline ends. For the CDR3, the DNA is TGTGCCAGCAGTGACCTCGGAGATAATTCACCCCTCCACTTT. Residues: CASSDLGDNSPLHF.

The V call is TRBV7-9, the J call TRBJ1-1, with D uncertain. The germline V and J ends were trimmed by 5 bases and 2 bases, with 21 bases remaining between them. The CDR3 contains 17 residues. From germline, CDR1 is SEHNR and CDR2 FQNEAQ (reference sequence). The CDR3 DNA is TGTGCCAGCAGCGTCCGACCGTGGACGGCGAATAACACTGAAGCTTTCTTT. This encodes CASSVRPWTANNTEAFF.

This clonotype was counted a single time. The V gene is TRBV18, the J gene TRBJ1-1; D is uncertain. The CDR3 consists of 12 residues. Trimming took 4 bases from V and 2 from J, leaving 5 bases between them. Germline lookup yields CDR1 KGHSH and CDR2 LQKENI. The CDR3 loop is CASSLLNTEAFF. As DNA, the CDR3 is TGTGCCAGCTCACTCCTAAACACTGAAGCTTTCTTT.

This clonotype was recorded once. The chain couples TRBV20-1 to TRBJ2-4; perhaps D is TRBD1 or TRBD2 (6 bases each). This CDR3 spans 14 amino acids. Germline CDR1 is DFQATT and CDR2 is SNEGSKA (reference sequence). V was shortened by 6 bases and J by 9 bases, with 21 bases between the two germline ends. CDR3 residues: CSAPGAREFGIQYF. DNA for the CDR3: TGCAGTGCCCCGGGGGCTAGAGAGTTTGGCATTCAGTACTTC.

The chain has TRBV2 and TRBJ2-7, with TRBD1 matching over 7 bases. CDR1 SNHLY and CDR2 FYNNEI come from the germline V gene. Trimming at V came to 10 bases and at J to 2 bases, leaving 5 bases not matched to a gene. The CDR3 runs 12 residues. The CDR3 sequence is CAIGDSPYEQYF. The CDR3 DNA follows: TGTGCCATCGGGGACAGTCCCTACGAGCAGTACTTC.